This record concerns one T cell receptor (beta chain) sequence. Its target antigen remains unknown. No base qualities exist here, and no much larger clone lies one base off it. TCRbeta CDR3 regions were amplified from genomic DNA using the immunoSEQ Assay, a bias-controlled multiplex PCR. Per the source publication's procedure: The number of nucleated cells in each sample was estimated by amplification of reference gene primers within the assay. To quantify the absolute abundance of each unique TCRbeta CDR3 rearrangement, sequence reads were collapsed and filtered. Productive Simpson clonality was computed per sample as the square root of Simpson's diversity index over productive rearrangements. This immuneACCESS table, as held by TCRdb, lists in-frame sequences with V and J called but not all clones. Of the missing ones, under half trace to an unresolved V gene in checked studies; the others have no known cause. The D gene and trimming were derived from the DNA, and the V and J assignments and clone size from that table. The sample table records about 140,000 clones; more than 65% of these occur just once. The ten largest clones add up to roughly a tenth of the sample.

Each collaborating institution followed its own protocols to collect whole blood in K2EDTA tubes. For TCRbeta analysis, collaborators shipped samples in one of three forms: frozen whole blood, isolated PBMCs, or DNA extracted from either of those sample types. CDR1 and CDR2 are drawn from the germline V gene: SNHLY, FYNNEI. Including the terminal cysteine and valine, the CDR3 comprises 14 residues. Just CDR3 DNA is preserved here, 42 bases in frame from base 1. Trimmed from V: 10 bases; trimmed from J: 0 bases; junction bases lacking a gene match: 5. This record belongs to a study of blood T cell repertoires in COVID-19 (dated by TCRdb to about 2020). Study-level background: Samples from collaborators originated in the United States, Italy and Spain and spanned both the acute and convalescent phases of COVID-19. A freely available public database, intended as a resource for researchers studying the immune response to SARS-CoV-2, is where the repertoires were released. Where available, HLA class I and class II types were obtained from metadata supplied by the sample provider rather than from assay-based typing. The sample metadata nearly always contained a de-identified subject ID, COVID-19 status, age in years and sex. Subjects who had been exposed to COVID-19, were actively infected with it, or had recovered from it provided the deeply sampled blood TCRbeta repertoires that made up the dataset. The material from the prospective study consisted of cDNA or gDNA derived from T cells, B-cell-depleted T cells, or PBMCs. Samples came from the ongoing ImmuneRACE study (first 160 participants) plus 1,254 subjects from 6 global collaborators.

What the authors observed across the whole study: Clinical and demographic metadata were provided uncurated, with the amount varying by source and participant.

The chain uses TRBV2 and TRBJ2-7; 11 bases in the middle match TRBD2. This TCR was sampled from a man aged 55-75 years with active or convalescent COVID-19. The sequenced sample was peripheral blood. The DNA sequence is given as TGTGCCACCACCGGGACTAGCGGCTCCTACGAGCAGTACGTC. Its translation is CATTGTSGSYEQYV.